This T cell receptor (beta chain) stems from a study of T-cell reconstitution after alpha-beta-depleted transplantation in children. Overall study findings and caveats: The high TCRbeta diversity at day 60 in some patients came from surviving recipient T cells and thymic progenitors.

During its preparation, the TCRbeta library received unique molecular identifiers. TCRdb recomputed calls from the PCR reads with MiXCR, one row per CDR3 protein. The table has 500,000 to 650,000 distinct CDR3 sequences, about an eighth seen once. Comment on this clonotype: Its specificity is not known.

The CDR3 totals 17 residues. V dropped 8 bases and J dropped 0; count of bases not matched to a gene: 14. CDR1 is LGHNA, CDR2 YSLEER, per germline. This receptor was identified in a female patient aged 2-15 years who had a stem cell transplant for aplastic anemia, so the T cells may come from the graft donor. This sample comprised PBMCs, mostly from graft donor cells, obtained 180 days after TCRalphabeta/CD19-depleted stem cell transplant. This chain joins TRBV4-3 and TRBJ2-7; 9 bases fit TRBD2. The DNA of the CDR3 is TGCGCCAGCGGCCCTTCTATAGCGGGAGATCCCTCCTACGAGCAGTACTTC. As protein: CASGPSIAGDPSYEQYF.